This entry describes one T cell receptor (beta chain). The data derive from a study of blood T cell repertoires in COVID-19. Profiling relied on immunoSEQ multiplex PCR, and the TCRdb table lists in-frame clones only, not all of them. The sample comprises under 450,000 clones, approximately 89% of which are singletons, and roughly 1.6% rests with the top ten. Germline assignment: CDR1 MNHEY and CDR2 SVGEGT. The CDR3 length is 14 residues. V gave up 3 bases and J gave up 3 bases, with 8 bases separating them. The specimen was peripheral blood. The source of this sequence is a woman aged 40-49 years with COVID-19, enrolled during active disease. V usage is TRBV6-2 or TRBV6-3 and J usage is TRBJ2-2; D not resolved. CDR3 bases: TGTGCCAGCAGTTATCGGCAGGACACCGGGGAGCTGTTTTTT. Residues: CASSYRQDTGELFF.